This T cell receptor beta chain is drawn from a study of cytomegalovirus exposure and HLA in healthy donors. This clone came up a few times. One junction end disagrees with the germline gene, perhaps due to a read error. Vbeta (60) and Jbeta (13) primers were used in the PCR. The method was immunoSEQ multiplex PCR; TCRdb's version includes in-frame clones alone and lacks a portion of them. The sample records 150,000 to 200,000 clones, 80% to 90% being singletons. CDR1 is LGHNT and CDR2 is FRNRAP in the germline V gene. The CDR3 spans 16 residues. V and J are TRBV12-5 and TRBJ1-4; TRBD1 aligns across 7 bases. Specimen: PBMCs. The clonotype was recovered from a man aged 18 to 30 in good health and CMV-seropositive. CDR3 region: CASGLALFQGDEKLFF. The CDR3 DNA reads as TGTGCTAGTGGGTTGGCCCTCTTTCAGGGGGATGAAAAACTGTTTTTT.